This is a list of T cell receptor beta chains from one sample in a study of blood T cell repertoires in COVID-19. Here immunoSEQ multiplex PCR was the method, and the copy in TCRdb shows in-frame clones only, minus some. The table lists about 240,000 clones, more than 75% of them singletons. Sequencing input: peripheral blood. These receptors were collected from a woman in her sixties or seventies with active or convalescent COVID-19. Both conserved end residues are part of each CDR3. Fields, in order: D gene, J gene, V gene, CDR3 protein. A D gene is named only where the DNA matches it firmly.

D: NA
J: TRBJ2-7
V: TRBV10-3
CDR3: CAISGSTGGGGEQYF

D: TRBD1
J: TRBJ2-5
V: TRBV2
CDR3: CASSDHRGSWETQYF

D: TRBD2
J: TRBJ2-2
V: TRBV12-5
CDR3: CASGSVAGGYTGELFF

D: TRBD1
J: TRBJ1-2
V: TRBV5-5
CDR3: CASSPGQATFTNYGYTF

D: NA
J: TRBJ1-6
V: TRBV25-1
CDR3: CASSLGGGSYNSPLHF

D: NA
J: TRBJ2-7
V: TRBV6-5
CDR3: CASRTGRSHTYEQYF

D: NA
J: TRBJ2-2
V: TRBV7-2
CDR3: CASSLFSAVSTGELFF

D: NA
J: TRBJ2-5
V: TRBV11-2
CDR3: CASSLEGRETQYF

D: TRBD1
J: TRBJ1-1
V: TRBV7-2
CDR3: CASSKWTGVTEAFF

D: TRBD2
J: TRBJ2-3
V: TRBV3-1/TRBV3-2
CDR3: CASRPRRSLAGEFRTDTQYF

D: NA
J: TRBJ1-6
V: TRBV18
CDR3: CASSPLDSQNSPLHF

D: TRBD1
J: TRBJ2-5
V: TRBV6-5
CDR3: CASSYSKRTGAETQYF

D: NA
J: TRBJ1-4
V: TRBV4-1
CDR3: CASSQGYGNEKLFF

D: NA
J: TRBJ2-1
V: TRBV18
CDR3: CASSPSVDYNEQFF

D: NA
J: TRBJ2-7
V: TRBV6-6
CDR3: CASSGLLVPYEQYF

D: TRBD1
J: TRBJ1-1
V: TRBV5-1
CDR3: CASSSTGGRGTEAFF

D: NA
J: TRBJ1-4
V: TRBV3-1/TRBV3-2
CDR3: CASSQDGKMKLFF

D: NA
J: TRBJ1-1
V: TRBV7-2
CDR3: CASSFLRAYTEAFF

D: NA
J: TRBJ2-3
V: TRBV19
CDR3: CASSGQAGPSSSTDTQYF

D: TRBD2
J: TRBJ2-2
V: TRBV3-1/TRBV3-2
CDR3: CASSLAGARTGELFF

D: NA
J: TRBJ1-1
V: TRBV10-2
CDR3: CASSESQGTEAFF

D: TRBD1
J: TRBJ2-2
V: TRBV24-1
CDR3: CATSDRDRPTGELFF

D: NA
J: TRBJ1-5
V: TRBV19
CDR3: CASSIGSGWGQPQHF